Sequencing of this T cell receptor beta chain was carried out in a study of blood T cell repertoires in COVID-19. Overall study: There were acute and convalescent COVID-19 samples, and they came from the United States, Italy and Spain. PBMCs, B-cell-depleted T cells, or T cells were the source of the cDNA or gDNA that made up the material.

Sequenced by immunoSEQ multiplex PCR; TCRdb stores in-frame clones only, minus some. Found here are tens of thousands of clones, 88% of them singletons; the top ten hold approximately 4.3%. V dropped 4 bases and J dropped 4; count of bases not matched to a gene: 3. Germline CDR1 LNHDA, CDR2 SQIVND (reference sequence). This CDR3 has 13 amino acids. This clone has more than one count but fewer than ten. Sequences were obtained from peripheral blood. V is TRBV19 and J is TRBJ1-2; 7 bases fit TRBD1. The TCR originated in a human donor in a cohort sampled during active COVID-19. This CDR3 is CASSNRGSYGYTF. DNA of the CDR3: TGTGCCAGTAGTAACAGGGGTTCCTATGGCTACACCTTC.